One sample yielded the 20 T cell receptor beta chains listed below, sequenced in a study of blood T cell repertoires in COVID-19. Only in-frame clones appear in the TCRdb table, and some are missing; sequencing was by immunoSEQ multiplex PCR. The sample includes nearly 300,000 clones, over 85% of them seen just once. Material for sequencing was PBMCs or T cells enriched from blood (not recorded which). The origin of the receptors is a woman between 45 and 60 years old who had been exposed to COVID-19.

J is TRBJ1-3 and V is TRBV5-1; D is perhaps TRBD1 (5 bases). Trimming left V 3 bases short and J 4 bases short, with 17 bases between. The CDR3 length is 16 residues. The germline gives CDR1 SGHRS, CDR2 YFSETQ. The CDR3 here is CASSSGPEGSGNTIYF. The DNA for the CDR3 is TGCGCCAGCAGCTCGGGCCCGGAGGGGTCGGGAAACACCATATATTTT.

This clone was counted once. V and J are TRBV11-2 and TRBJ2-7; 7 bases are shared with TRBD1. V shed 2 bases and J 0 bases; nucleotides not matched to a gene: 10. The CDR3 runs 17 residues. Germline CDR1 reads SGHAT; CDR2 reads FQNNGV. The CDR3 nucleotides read TGTGCCAGCAGCTTAAGGGGGCCGGGGCAGGGCTCCTACGAGCAGTACTTC. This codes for CASSLRGPGQGSYEQYF.

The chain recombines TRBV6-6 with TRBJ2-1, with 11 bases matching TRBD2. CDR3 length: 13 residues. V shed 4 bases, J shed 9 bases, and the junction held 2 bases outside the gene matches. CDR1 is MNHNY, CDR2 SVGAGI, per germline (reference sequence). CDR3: CASSLTSGVEQFF. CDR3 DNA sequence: TGTGCCAGCAGTTTGACTAGCGGGGTTGAGCAGTTCTTC.

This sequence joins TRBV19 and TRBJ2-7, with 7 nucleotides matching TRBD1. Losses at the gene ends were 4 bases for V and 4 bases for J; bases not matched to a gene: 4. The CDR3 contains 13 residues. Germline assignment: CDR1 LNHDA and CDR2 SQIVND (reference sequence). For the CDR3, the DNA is TGTGCCAGTAGTACTAGGGGACAGTACGAGCAGTACTTC. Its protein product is CASSTRGQYEQYF.

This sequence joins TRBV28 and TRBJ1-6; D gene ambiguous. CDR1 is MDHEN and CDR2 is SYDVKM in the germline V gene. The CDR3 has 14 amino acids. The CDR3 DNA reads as TGTGGGTCTGGCCCCGCGACATATAATTCACCCCTCCACTTT. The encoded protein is CGSGPATYNSPLHF.

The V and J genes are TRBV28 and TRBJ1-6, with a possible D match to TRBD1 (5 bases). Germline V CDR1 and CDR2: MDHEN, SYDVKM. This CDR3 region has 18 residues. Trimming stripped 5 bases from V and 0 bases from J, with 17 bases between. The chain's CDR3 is CASSQLGTSGSYNSPLHF. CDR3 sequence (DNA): TGTGCCAGCAGTCAACTGGGGACTTCTGGCTCCTATAATTCACCCCTCCACTTT.

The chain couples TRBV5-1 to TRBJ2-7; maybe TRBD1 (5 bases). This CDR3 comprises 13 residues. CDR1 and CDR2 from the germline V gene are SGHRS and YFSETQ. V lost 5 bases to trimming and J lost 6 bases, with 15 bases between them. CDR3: CASRQETLGEQYF. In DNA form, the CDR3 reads TGCGCCAGCAGACAGGAGACTTTAGGCGAGCAGTACTTC.

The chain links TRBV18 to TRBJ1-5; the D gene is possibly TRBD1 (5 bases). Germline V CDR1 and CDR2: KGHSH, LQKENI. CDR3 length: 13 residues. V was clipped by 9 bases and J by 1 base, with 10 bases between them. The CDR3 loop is CASHTGSNQPQHF. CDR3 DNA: TGTGCCAGTCATACAGGAAGCAATCAGCCCCAGCATTTT. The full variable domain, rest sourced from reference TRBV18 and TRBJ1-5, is NAGVMQNPRHLVRRRGQEARLRCSPMKGHSHVYWYRQLPEEGLKFMVYLQKENIIDESGMPKERFSAEFPKEGPSILRIQQVVRGDSAAYFCASHTGSNQPQHFGDGTRLSIL.

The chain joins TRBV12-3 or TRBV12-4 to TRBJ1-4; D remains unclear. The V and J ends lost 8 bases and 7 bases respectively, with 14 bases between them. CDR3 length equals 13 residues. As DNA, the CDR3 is TGTGCCAGCGGTTCCGCACGGGGTGAAAAACTGTTTTTT. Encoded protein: CASGSARGEKLFF.

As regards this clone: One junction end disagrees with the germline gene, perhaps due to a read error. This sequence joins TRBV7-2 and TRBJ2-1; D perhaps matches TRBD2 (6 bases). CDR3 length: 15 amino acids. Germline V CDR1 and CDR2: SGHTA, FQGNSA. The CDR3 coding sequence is TGTGCCAGCAGCCTAGCACGGGGGACCTACAATGAGCAGTTCTTC. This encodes CASSLARGTYNEQFF.

CDR3 bases: TGTGCCAGCAGTTTGGCAGCGGGGGCCTCCCAGTACTTC. It encodes CASSLAAGASQYF. V usage is TRBV12-3 or TRBV12-4 and J usage is TRBJ2-5, with 8 bases that match TRBD2. The V and J ends lost 3 bases and 9 bases, in that order; junction bases with no gene match: 6. The CDR3 runs to 13 residues.

CDR3 DNA: TGTGCCTGGAGTAGCGGCCTATACAATGAGCAGTTCTTC. Protein product: CAWSSGLYNEQFF. V gene TRBV30 combines with J gene TRBJ2-1; weak D call: TRBD2 (5 bases). V was clipped by 2 bases and J by 4 bases, with 9 bases between them. There are 13 residues in the CDR3. CDR1 is GTSNPN and CDR2 is SVGIG in the germline V gene (reference sequence).

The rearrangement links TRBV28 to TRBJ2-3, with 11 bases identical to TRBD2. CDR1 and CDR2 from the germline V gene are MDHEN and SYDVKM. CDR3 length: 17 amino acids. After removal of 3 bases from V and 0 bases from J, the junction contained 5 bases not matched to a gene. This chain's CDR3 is CASSFGASGGSTDTQYF. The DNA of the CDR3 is TGTGCCAGCAGTTTCGGGGCTAGCGGGGGGAGCACAGATACGCAGTATTTT. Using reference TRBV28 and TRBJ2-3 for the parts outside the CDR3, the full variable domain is DVKVTQSSRYLVKRTGEKVFLECVQDMDHENMFWYRQDPGLGLRLIYFSYDVKMKEKGDIPEGYSVSREKKERFSLILESASTNQTSMYLCASSFGASGGSTDTQYFGPGTRLTVL.

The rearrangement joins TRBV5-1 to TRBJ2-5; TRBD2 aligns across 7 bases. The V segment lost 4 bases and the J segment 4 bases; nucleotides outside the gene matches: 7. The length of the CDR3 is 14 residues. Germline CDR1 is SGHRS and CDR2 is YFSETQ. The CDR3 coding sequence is TGCGCCAGCAGCCCCGGGGGGACCCCAGAGACCCAGTACTTC. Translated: CASSPGGTPETQYF.

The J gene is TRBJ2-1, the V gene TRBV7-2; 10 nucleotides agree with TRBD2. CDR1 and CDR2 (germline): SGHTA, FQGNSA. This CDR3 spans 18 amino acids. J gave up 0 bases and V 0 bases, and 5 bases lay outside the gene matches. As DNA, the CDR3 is TGTGCCAGCAGCTTAGCTAGCGGGGGGATGAGCTCCTACAATGAGCAGTTCTTC. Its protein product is CASSLASGGMSSYNEQFF.

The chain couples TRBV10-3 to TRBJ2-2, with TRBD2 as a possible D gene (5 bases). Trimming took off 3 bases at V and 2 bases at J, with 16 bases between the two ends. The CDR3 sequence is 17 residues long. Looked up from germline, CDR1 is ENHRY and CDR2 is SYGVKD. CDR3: CAISDPPGAVNTGELFF. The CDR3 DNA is TGTGCCATCAGTGACCCCCCAGGAGCGGTCAACACCGGGGAGCTGTTTTTT.

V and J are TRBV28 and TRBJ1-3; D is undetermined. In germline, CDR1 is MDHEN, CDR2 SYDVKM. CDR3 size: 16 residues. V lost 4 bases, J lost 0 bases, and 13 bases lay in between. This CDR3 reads CASSSTDWYSGNTIYF. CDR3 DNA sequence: TGTGCCAGCAGTTCTACGGACTGGTACTCTGGAAACACCATATATTTT.

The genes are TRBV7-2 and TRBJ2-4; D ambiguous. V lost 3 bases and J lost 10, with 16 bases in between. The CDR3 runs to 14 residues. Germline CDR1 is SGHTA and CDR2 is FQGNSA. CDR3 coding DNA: TGTGCCAGCAGCTTGGGCAATAACGTAGGAATTCAGTACTTC. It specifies CASSLGNNVGIQYF.

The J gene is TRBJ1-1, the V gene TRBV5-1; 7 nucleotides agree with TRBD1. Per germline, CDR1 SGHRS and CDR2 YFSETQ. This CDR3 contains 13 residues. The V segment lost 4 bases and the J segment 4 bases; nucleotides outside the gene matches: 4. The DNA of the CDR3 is TGCGCCAGCAGCCCCCAGGGGGGCACTGAAGCTTTCTTT. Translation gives CASSPQGGTEAFF.

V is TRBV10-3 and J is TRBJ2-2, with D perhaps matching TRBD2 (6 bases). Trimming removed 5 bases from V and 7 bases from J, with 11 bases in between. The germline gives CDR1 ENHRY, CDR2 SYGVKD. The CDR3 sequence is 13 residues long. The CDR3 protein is CAISPGVSGELFF. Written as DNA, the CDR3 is TGTGCCATCAGTCCGGGGGTTAGCGGGGAGCTGTTTTTT.